Sequencing of this T cell receptor (beta chain) was carried out in a study of PD-1 blockade in classical Hodgkin lymphoma. Each and every patient relapsed after autologous stem cell transplantation, and patients got differing brentuximab vedotin exposure. The CDR3 has 16 residues. CDR1 and CDR2 from the germline V gene are KGHSH and LQKENI. V was trimmed by 8 bases and J by 5 bases, leaving 23 bases between them. Sequencing was performed with immunoSEQ multiplex PCR; in TCRdb, only in-frame clones are kept and a portion is missing. This table has about 43,000 clones, roughly 78% appearing once. Sequencing was performed on peripheral blood mononuclear cells (PBMCs), taken before the second cycle of nivolumab. The J gene is TRBJ2-3, the V gene TRBV18; D may be TRBD1 (6 bases). This sequence originates from a human donor with classical Hodgkin lymphoma. The DNA of the CDR3 is TGTGCCAGCCAGCCCCCCGAGAAACAGGGTGGAGATACGCAGTATTTT. The encoded protein is CASQPPEKQGGDTQYF.